The source of this T cell receptor beta chain is a study of PD-1 blockade in classical Hodgkin lymphoma. Notes on this clone: Antigen: not known.

CDR1 is LNHDA and CDR2 is SQIVND in the germline V gene (reference sequence). Unmatched junction bases numbered 6, after V lost 4 bases and J lost 4 bases. The CDR3 extends over 16 amino acids. Study conclusions and caveats: According to reports, newly diagnosed patients had lower baseline TCR diversity than healthy donors, and relapsed/refractory patients had lower baseline TCR diversity still.

Profiled with immunoSEQ multiplex PCR; TCRdb holds only in-frame clones, not every one. The sample includes more than 15,000 clones, about nine tenths of them seen just once. Regarding time point: newly diagnosed, previously untreated cHL patient sample. Thawed PBMCs underwent magnetic negative selection to yield purified CD4+ T cells. Untreated, newly diagnosed classical Hodgkin lymphoma PBMCs were comparators. Source material: CD4+ T cells from blood. V and J are TRBV19 and TRBJ2-3; the match to TRBD1 covers 12 bases. The TCR originated in a human donor with classical Hodgkin lymphoma. The CDR3 sequence: CASSTAGTGGPDTQYF. The CDR3 DNA reads TGTGCCAGTAGTACGGCCGGGACAGGGGGCCCAGATACGCAGTATTTT.